This T cell receptor beta chain was obtained from a study of T cell responses to AZD1222 COVID-19 vaccine. Whole-study context: Pooled in the analysis were second doses at about 4 or about 12 weeks. Study results and limitations: The sample set comprised mostly white British donors with more females, and clonal diversity was possibly underestimated. All repertoire sampling was performed exclusively after the peak T cell response.

Profiling relied on immunoSEQ multiplex PCR, and the TCRdb table lists in-frame clones only, not all of them. The profile shows 150,000 or so clones, around 90% of them singletons. Turning to this clone: Antigen unknown.

Per the germline V gene, CDR1 is SGHTA and CDR2 is FQGNSA. The CDR3 length is 15 residues. The V and J ends lost 4 bases and 7 bases, in that order; junction bases with no gene match: 9. The clonotype comes from an adult in good health. The rearrangement links TRBV7-2 to TRBJ2-2; 7 bases map to TRBD1. Material: peripheral blood, obtained on day 0 of AZD1222 vaccination. In DNA form, the CDR3 reads TGTGCCAGCAGCTCGAAGACAGGGCACAGCGGGGAGCTGTTTTTT. It specifies CASSSKTGHSGELFF.